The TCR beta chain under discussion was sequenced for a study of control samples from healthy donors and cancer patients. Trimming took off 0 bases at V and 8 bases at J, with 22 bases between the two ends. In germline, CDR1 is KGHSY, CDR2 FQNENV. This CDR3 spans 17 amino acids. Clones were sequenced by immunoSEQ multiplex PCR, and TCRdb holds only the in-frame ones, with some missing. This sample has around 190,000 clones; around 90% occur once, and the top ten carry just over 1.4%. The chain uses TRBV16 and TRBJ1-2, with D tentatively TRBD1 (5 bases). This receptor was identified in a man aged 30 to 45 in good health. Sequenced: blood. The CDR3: CASSQSSQGVGSLGYTF. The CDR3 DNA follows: TGTGCCAGCAGCCAATCTAGCCAGGGAGTGGGATCTTTAGGCTACACCTTC.